A selection of T cell receptor beta chains follows, all from one sample in a study of blood T cell repertoires in COVID-19. Data came from immunoSEQ multiplex PCR; TCRdb stores just in-frame clones and leaves some out. The table lists some 350,000 clones, about 90% of them singletons, with 2.5% to 4% in the top ten. Sequencing was performed on peripheral blood. These TCRs come from a woman in her late teens or twenties who had recovered from COVID-19. Each CDR3 is given with its conserved first and last residue. Each record gives: J gene, clone size, CDR3 length, V gene, D gene, CDR3 protein, CDR3 DNA. The D gene is left open where the match is weak. Clone size appears in some rows only: once, few, many, or a class for an expanded clone.

>TRBJ2-1|NA|14|TRBV25-1|TRBD2
CASSELAGDNEQFF
TGTGCCAGCAGTGAACTAGCGGGAGACAATGAGCAGTTCTTC
>TRBJ1-1|NA|15|TRBV5-5|NA
CASSSSIYLNTEAFF
TGTGCCAGCAGCTCATCAATCTACTTGAACACTGAAGCTTTCTTT
>TRBJ2-5|NA|17|TRBV9|TRBD2
CASSIRLAGDGRETQYF
TGTGCCAGCAGCATAAGACTAGCGGGAGACGGTCGGGAGACCCAGTACTTC
>TRBJ1-2|NA|15|TRBV4-3|TRBD1
CASSHRDRRNYGYTF
TGCGCCAGCAGCCATAGGGACAGGAGAAACTATGGCTACACCTTC
>TRBJ1-6|NA|14|TRBV7-9|NA
CATQYREGNSPLHF
TGTGCCACCCAGTACAGGGAGGGGAATTCACCCCTCCACTTT
>TRBJ2-2|once|14|TRBV4-3|NA
CASSQGWENGELFF
TGCGCCAGCAGCCAAGGATGGGAGAACGGGGAGCTGTTTTTT
>TRBJ2-2|NA|16|TRBV12-5|TRBD1
CASGPTGQGNTGELFF
TGTGCTAGTGGCCCGACGGGACAGGGGAACACCGGGGAGCTGTTTTTT
>TRBJ2-2|NA|16|TRBV27|NA
CASSLLARRVTGELFF
TGTGCCAGCAGTTTGCTAGCGAGAAGGGTTACCGGGGAGCTGTTTTTT
>TRBJ1-2|NA|15|TRBV29-1|NA
CSVDSPSPGSYGYTF
TGCAGCGTTGATTCTCCCTCTCCGGGGAGCTATGGCTACACCTTC
>TRBJ2-4|NA|14|TRBV2|NA
CASSGGHAGNIQYF
TGTGCCAGCAGTGGGGGACACGCGGGAAACATTCAGTACTTC
>TRBJ2-3|NA|15|TRBV9|NA
CASSVNGRSTDTQYF
TGTGCCAGCAGCGTAAACGGGAGAAGCACAGATACGCAGTATTTT